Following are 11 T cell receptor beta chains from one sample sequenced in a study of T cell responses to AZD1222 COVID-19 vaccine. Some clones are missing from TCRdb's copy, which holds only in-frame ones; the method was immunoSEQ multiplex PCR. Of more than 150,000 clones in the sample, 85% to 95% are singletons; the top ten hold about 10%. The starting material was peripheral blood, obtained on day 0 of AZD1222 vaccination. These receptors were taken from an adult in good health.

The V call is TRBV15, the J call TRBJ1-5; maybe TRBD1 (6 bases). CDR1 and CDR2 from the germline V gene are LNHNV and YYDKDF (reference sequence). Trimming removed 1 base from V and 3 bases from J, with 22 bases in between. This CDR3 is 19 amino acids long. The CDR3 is CATSRGGTIRADLNQPQHF. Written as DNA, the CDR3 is TGTGCCACCAGCAGAGGGGGGACAATACGAGCGGATCTCAATCAGCCCCAGCATTTT. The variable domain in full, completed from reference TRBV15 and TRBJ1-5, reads DAMVIQNPRYQVTQFGKPVTLSCSQTLNHNVMYWYQQKSSQAPKLLFHYYDKDFNNEADTPDNFQSRRPNTSFCFLDIRSPGLGDTAMYLCATSRGGTIRADLNQPQHFGDGTRLSIL.

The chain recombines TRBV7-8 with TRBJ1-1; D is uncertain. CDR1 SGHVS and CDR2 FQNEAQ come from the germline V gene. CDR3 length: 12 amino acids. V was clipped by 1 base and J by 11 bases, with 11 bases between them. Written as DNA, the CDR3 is TGTGCCAGCAGCTTAGGAGGGCTCGGGGCTTTCTTT. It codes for CASSLGGLGAFF.

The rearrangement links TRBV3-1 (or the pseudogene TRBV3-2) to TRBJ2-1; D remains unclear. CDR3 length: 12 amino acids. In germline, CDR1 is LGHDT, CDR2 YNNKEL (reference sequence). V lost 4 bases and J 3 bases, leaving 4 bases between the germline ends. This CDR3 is CASSPNYNEQFF. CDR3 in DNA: TGTGCCAGCAGCCCTAACTACAATGAGCAGTTCTTC.

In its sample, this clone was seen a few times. In nucleotides, the CDR3 is TGCGCCAGCAGAGAGCAGGGTGCTACGAACACCGGGGAGCTGTTTTTT. Protein: CASREQGATNTGELFF. This rearrangement joins TRBV5-1 to TRBJ2-2, with a tentative D call TRBD1 (5 bases). Germline CDR1 and CDR2: SGHRS and YFSETQ. The CDR3 has 16 amino acids. V gave up 5 bases and J gave up 0 bases, with 14 bases separating them.

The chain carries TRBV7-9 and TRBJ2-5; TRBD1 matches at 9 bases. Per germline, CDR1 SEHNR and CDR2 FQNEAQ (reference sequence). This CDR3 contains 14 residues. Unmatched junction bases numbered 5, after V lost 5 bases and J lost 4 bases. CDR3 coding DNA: TGTGCCAGCAGCCTTACAGGGGGCAGAGAGACCCAGTACTTC. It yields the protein CASSLTGGRETQYF.

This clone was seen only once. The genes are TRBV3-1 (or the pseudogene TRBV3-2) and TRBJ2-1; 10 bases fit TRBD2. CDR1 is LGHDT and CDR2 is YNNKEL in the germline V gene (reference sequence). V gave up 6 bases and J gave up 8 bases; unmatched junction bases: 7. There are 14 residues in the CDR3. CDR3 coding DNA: TGTGCCAGCAGAGAAGCGGGAGGGGTGGATGAGCAGTTCTTC. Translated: CASREAGGVDEQFF.

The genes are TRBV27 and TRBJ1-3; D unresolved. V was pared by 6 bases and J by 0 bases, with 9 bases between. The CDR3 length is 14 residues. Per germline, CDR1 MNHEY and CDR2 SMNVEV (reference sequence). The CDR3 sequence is CASRVLRSGNTIYF. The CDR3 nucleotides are TGTGCCAGCAGAGTTTTACGCTCTGGAAACACCATATATTTT.

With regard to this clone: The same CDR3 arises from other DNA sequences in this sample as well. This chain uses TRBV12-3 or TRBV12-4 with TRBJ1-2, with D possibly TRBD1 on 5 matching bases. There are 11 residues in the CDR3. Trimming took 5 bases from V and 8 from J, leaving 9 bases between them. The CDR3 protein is CASSPGDGYTF. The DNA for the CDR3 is TGTGCCAGCAGTCCCGGGGACGGCTACACCTTC.

The DNA of the CDR3 is TGTGCCAGCAGCTTGGGGACAGGTGGTCTGTACACTGAAGCTTTCTTT. Protein product: CASSLGTGGLYTEAFF. The chain combines TRBV7-3 with TRBJ1-1; 8 bases match TRBD1. V was clipped by 3 bases and J by 3 bases; unmatched bases: 9. In germline, CDR1 is SGHTA, CDR2 FQGTGA. The CDR3 is made up of 16 amino acids.

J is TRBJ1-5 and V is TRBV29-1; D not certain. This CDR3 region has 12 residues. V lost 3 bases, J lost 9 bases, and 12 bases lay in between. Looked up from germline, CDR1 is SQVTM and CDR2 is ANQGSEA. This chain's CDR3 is CSVEIGYGPQHF. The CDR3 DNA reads TGCAGCGTTGAGATAGGGTACGGGCCCCAGCATTTT.

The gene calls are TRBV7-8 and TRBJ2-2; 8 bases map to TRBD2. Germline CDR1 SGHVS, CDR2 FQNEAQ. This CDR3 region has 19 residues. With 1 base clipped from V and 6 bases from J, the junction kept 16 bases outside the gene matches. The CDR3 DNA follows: TGTGCCAGCAGCTTAGGGTTGTTAGCGAGCGGGAGTATGGCCGGGGAGCTGTTTTTT. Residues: CASSLGLLASGSMAGELFF.